This TCR beta chain is drawn from a study of Ad26.COV2.S vaccination and SARS-CoV-2 variants. Across the whole study: Donor participated within the Ad26.COV2.S arm of the COV1001 trial. General study points: Responses of spike-specific T cells (both CD8+ and CD4+) reportedly showed substantial breadth after vaccination. Quantification of TCR breadth and depth may have yielded underestimates of total T cell responses. Placebo recipients and vaccine recipients were similar in non-spike TCR breadth.

Treatment given: approximately 18 received Ad26.COV2.S at low or high dose, single or two shots; 5 received placebo; per-sample allocation not given. On day 63 after the first injection, vaccine and placebo recipients gave samples. Germline CDR1 and CDR2: GTSNPN and SVGIG (reference sequence). V was shortened by 8 bases and J by 0 bases, with 11 bases between the two germline ends. This CDR3 comprises 14 residues. The protocol was immunoSEQ multiplex PCR, while the TCRdb copy is restricted to in-frame clones and leaves out a portion. The sample lists 300,000 to 500,000 clones; around nine tenths were seen once. Note on this clone: Its specificity is unknown.

This sequence was found in a person aged 18-60 years who received the Ad26.COV2.S COVID-19 vaccine or a placebo. The sequencing here drew on peripheral blood, taken in a trial of Ad26.COV2.S vaccine versus placebo. The rearrangement uses TRBV30 and TRBJ1-6; maybe TRBD1 (6 bases). The CDR3 DNA reads TGTGCCCAACAGGGTAGCTCCTATAATTCACCCCTCCACTTT. This gives the protein CAQQGSSYNSPLHF.